This T cell receptor beta chain was recovered during a study of T-cell reconstitution after alpha-beta-depleted transplantation in children. TCRbeta library preparation incorporated unique molecular identifiers. TCRdb ran MiXCR on the PCR reads and lists one entry per CDR3 protein. The sample yields about 92,000 distinct CDR3 sequences, more than 10% seen once. This clonotype appeared many times. V lost 4 bases to trimming and J lost 1 base, with 10 bases between them. Germline assignment: CDR1 SEHNR and CDR2 FQNEAQ (reference sequence). This CDR3 is built from 14 residues. The rearrangement uses TRBV7-9 and TRBJ1-1; D is unresolved. This TCR was sampled from a human donor who donated a stem cell graft to a child with inherited bone marrow failure. This specimen consisted of PBMCs from the stem cell graft donor, obtained from the stem cell graft. CDR3: CASSYSSSNTEAFF. DNA of the CDR3: TGTGCCAGCAGCTACTCTAGTTCGAACACTGAAGCTTTCTTT.